Sequencing of this TCR beta chain was carried out in a study of blood T cell repertoires in COVID-19 (dated by TCRdb to 2019 to 2021). About the full investigation: Collaborator samples came from the United States, Italy and Spain and covered acute and convalescent phases of COVID-19. Where available, HLA class I and class II types were taken from metadata supplied by the sample provider and were not determined by assay-based typing. Nearly every sample came with metadata listing a de-identified subject ID, COVID-19 status, age in years and sex. The material from the prospective study consisted of cDNA or gDNA derived from T cells, B-cell-depleted T cells, or PBMCs. The samples were drawn from the first 160 participants of the ongoing ImmuneRACE study and from 1,254 subjects provided by 6 global collaborators. The repertoires were released in a freely available public database intended as a resource for research on the immune response to SARS-CoV-2. Subjects who had been exposed to COVID-19, were actively infected with it, or had recovered from it provided the deeply sampled blood TCRbeta repertoires that made up the dataset.

TCRbeta CDR3 regions were amplified from genomic DNA by means of the immunoSEQ Assay, a bias-controlled multiplex PCR. The study's processing was this. Nucleated cell counts per sample were estimated from amplification of reference gene primers within the assay. Sequence reads were collapsed and filtered to measure the absolute abundance of every unique TCRbeta CDR3 rearrangement. For each sample, productive Simpson clonality was calculated as the square root of Simpson's diversity index over productive rearrangements. Sourced from immuneACCESS, this table was stored by TCRdb with only in-frame sequences that have V and J called. A share of the clones is absent; for the studies checked, an unresolved V gene accounts for under half, and the remainder has no known explanation. That table furnishes V, J and clone size, whereas the DNA furnished D and trimming. The sample data list about 320,000 clones, and about four fifths of these were observed just once. Clones ranked in the top ten supply about 1.2% of the sample.

Beyond this particular receptor, the publication reports: The amount of clinical and demographic metadata varied by source and participant and was provided uncurated.

Collaborating institutions collected whole blood in K2EDTA tubes following their own protocols. For TCRbeta analysis, collaborators shipped samples as frozen whole blood, isolated PBMCs, or DNA extracted from either of those sample types. V trim: 6 bases; J trim: 14 bases; unmatched bases: 15. The CDR3 spans 14 residues, from the cysteine through the phenylalanine. Just the 42-base CDR3 DNA is kept, in frame starting at base 1. The germline V gene provides CDR1 SGDLS and CDR2 YYNGEE. This clone came up once. Its antigen is currently not known. No quality values exist for individual bases; no much larger clone is one base distant.

The V and J genes are TRBV9 and TRBJ1-4; 8 bases in the junction line up with TRBD1. The material sequenced was peripheral blood. The sequence came from a woman between 50 and 59 years old with acute or convalescent COVID-19. The CDR3 is CASNRKGRGTGLFF. The DNA sequence is as follows: TGTGCCAGCAACCGAAAGGGGAGGGGGACAGGCCTGTTTTTT.